Sequencing of this T cell receptor beta chain was carried out in a study of molecular identifiers for immune sequencing clone quantification. The overall study: Replicates partitioned RNA from about 20,000 or 100,000 naive CD8 cells into five parts, sequencing four. The study, taken as a whole, reports: Underestimated sizes of highly expanded clones could result from identical TCR molecules that share a barcode.

Naive CD8 libraries were made from about 20,000 to 1,000,000 sorted cells, and they used 10%, 30% or 50% RNA. Sorting captured naive CD8 T cells as CD8+CD4-CCR7+CD45RA+. This clonotype was seen ten or more times. The target antigen is unknown. Trimming pared 0 bases from V and 2 bases from J, leaving 10 bases between. The CDR3 length is 15 residues. Germline assignment: CDR1 SGDLS and CDR2 YYNGEE. MiXCR was run by TCRdb on the PCR reads, yielding one entry per CDR3 protein. Among about 100,000 distinct CDR3 sequences, 36% were seen once, and the ten largest hold 4% to 5%. The sequence was collected from a human donor in good health. Some libraries in this study had Jurkat cell RNA spiked in. This chain connects TRBV9 to TRBJ2-3, with a possible D match to TRBD1 (5 bases). Sequencing used naive CD8+ T cells from blood, with Jurkat cell RNA spiked in. Subset here: FACS-sorted CD8+CD4-CCR7+CD45RA+ naive T cells. Here the CDR3 DNA reads TGTGCCAGCAGCGTAGAAGGGGCTCACACAGATACGCAGTATTTT. This codes for CASSVEGAHTDTQYF.